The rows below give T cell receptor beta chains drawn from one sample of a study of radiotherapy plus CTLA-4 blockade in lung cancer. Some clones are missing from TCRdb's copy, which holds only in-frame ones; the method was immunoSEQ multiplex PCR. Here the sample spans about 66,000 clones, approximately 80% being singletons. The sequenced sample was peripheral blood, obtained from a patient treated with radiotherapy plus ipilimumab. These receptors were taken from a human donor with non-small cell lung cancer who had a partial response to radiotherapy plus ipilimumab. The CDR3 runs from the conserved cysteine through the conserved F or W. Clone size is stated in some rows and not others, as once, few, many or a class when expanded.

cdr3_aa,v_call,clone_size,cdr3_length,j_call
CASSLTSTSTDTQYF,TRBV7-9,NA,15,TRBJ2-3
CASSFSRVTDTQYF,TRBV27,NA,14,TRBJ2-3
CASSLQGNNEQFF,TRBV5-1,NA,13,TRBJ2-1
CASTFFGTGATEQYF,TRBV7-8,once,15,TRBJ2-7
CASSLAADSPLHF,TRBV5-4,NA,13,TRBJ1-6
CASSLRKGQTYEQYF,TRBV19,NA,15,TRBJ2-7
CASSLKARQGAETQYF,TRBV27,NA,16,TRBJ2-5
CASSVDGQGAEQYF,TRBV9,NA,14,TRBJ2-7
CATSRDRAGGLETQYF,TRBV15,NA,16,TRBJ2-5
CASSPWDTVTYEQYF,TRBV9,NA,15,TRBJ2-7
CAWSVRGVDSPLHF,TRBV30,NA,14,TRBJ1-6
CAIRETGSGYGYTF,TRBV10-3,NA,14,TRBJ1-2
CASSSGASTYEQYF,TRBV28,NA,14,TRBJ2-7
CASSPGGGDGQPQHF,TRBV5-1,NA,15,TRBJ1-5
CASSPGLAGGLEQYF,TRBV2,NA,15,TRBJ2-7
CASSPQPGQGSGPQHF,TRBV5-4,NA,16,TRBJ1-5
CASSLDFGDRPQHF,TRBV5-1,NA,14,TRBJ1-5
CASSSPPSSGSWGDEQFF,TRBV9,NA,18,TRBJ2-1
CASSFTPGGTEQHF,TRBV7-2,once,14,TRBJ1-5
CARSLVFGTNLDTQYF,TRBV5-3,once,16,TRBJ2-3
CASSTGYF,TRBV21-1,NA,8,TRBJ2-5
CASSSDPGDTQYF,TRBV7-6,NA,13,TRBJ2-3
CASGLVGGPWAGELFF,TRBV12-5,NA,16,TRBJ2-2
CASSLARTSGPVEQFF,TRBV7-9,NA,16,TRBJ2-1
CATSRGGNTEAFF,TRBV15,NA,13,TRBJ1-1
CASSLTKFNEQFF,TRBV7-8,NA,13,TRBJ2-1
CSVVFRPGELFF,TRBV29-1,NA,12,TRBJ2-2
CASRKQGAGNTIYF,TRBV28,NA,14,TRBJ1-3
CASSGTSGFSGANVLTF,TRBV19,NA,17,TRBJ2-6
CASSVGRQDQETQYF,TRBV9,NA,15,TRBJ2-5
CASRGGSGDTQYF,TRBV7-9,NA,13,TRBJ2-3
CASMPRLAGQTQYF,TRBV2,NA,14,TRBJ2-5
CASSRYVADNEQFF,TRBV19,few,14,TRBJ2-1
CASSLRARVSPNYGYTF,TRBV27,NA,17,TRBJ1-2
CASSLRSGRSSYEQYF,TRBV28,NA,16,TRBJ2-7
CASSLESQPQHF,TRBV7-9,once,12,TRBJ1-5
CASSLDIPPGGELFF,TRBV7-6,NA,15,TRBJ2-2
CASSDYDRGLNTEAFF,TRBV18,NA,16,TRBJ1-1
CASGRTGGGYTF,TRBV12-5,NA,12,TRBJ1-2
CASSSTGYNEQFF,TRBV7-3,NA,13,TRBJ2-1
CATITSSGLFSRDTQYF,TRBV28,NA,17,TRBJ2-3
CASALGTTPTDTQYF,TRBV7-2,NA,15,TRBJ2-3
CASSLNGMNTEAFF,TRBV27,NA,14,TRBJ1-1
CASRLERTSGNTGELFF,TRBV5-1,NA,17,TRBJ2-2
CATGDYSYEQYF,TRBV28,few,12,TRBJ2-7
CASGPVSRRTYEQYF,TRBV11-3,NA,15,TRBJ2-7
CATSRDQGLLNNEQFF,TRBV15,NA,16,TRBJ2-1
CASSLEGGTGFQPQHF,TRBV27,NA,16,TRBJ1-5
CASSTPRTVSQPQHF,TRBV19,NA,15,TRBJ1-5
CASSFGVTNEKLFF,TRBV7-9,NA,14,TRBJ1-4